The present entry profiles one T cell receptor (beta chain) with its context. Its antigen remains unknown. This sample was taken from a study of CD8 T cells in ankylosing spondylitis. The study's findings and limits: Earlier studies detected some motif variants in reactive arthritis synovial fluid and blood. Fewer than 10 highly homologous variants made up a TCR beta motif that seemed to typify ankylosing spondylitis blood. In ankylosing spondylitis patients, matched synovial fluid reportedly showed significant enrichment of disease-linked clones.

The CDR3 extends over 18 amino acids. With V trimmed by 0 bases and J by 5 bases, 12 bases remained unmatched. CDR1 is LGHDT and CDR2 is YNNKEL in the germline V gene (reference sequence). TCR beta libraries were made by quantitative 5'-RACE with molecular barcodes. In TCRdb, the 5' RACE reads were re-called with MiXCR into one record per CDR3 protein. The data show nearly 350,000 distinct CDR3 sequences, with roughly 14% seen just once and approximately 1% held by the top ten. The rearrangement links TRBV3-1 to TRBJ2-5, with 10 nucleotides matching TRBD2. The clonotype was recovered from a male donor with ankylosing spondylitis or in good health (not recorded which). Sequencing was performed on blood, either unsorted or a sorted T cell fraction (not recorded which). Here the CDR3 reads CASSQDPPGLATAETQYF. CDR3 sequence (DNA): TGTGCCAGCAGCCAAGACCCACCGGGACTAGCGACCGCGGAGACCCAGTACTTC.